Listed here are 15 T cell receptor beta chains from one sample, sequenced in a study of tumor and adjacent non-tumor tissue in lung cancer. The template was RNA from unsorted bulk tissue. A modified ARM-PCR protocol with three rounds of nested PCR amplified TCRbeta. TCRdb ran MiXCR on the multiplex PCR reads and lists one entry per CDR3 protein. The sample includes tens of thousands of distinct CDR3 sequences, 60% of them seen just once. The sequenced sample consisted of lung tumor tissue. The receptors here all came from a man in his forties or fifties with non-small cell lung cancer.

Regarding this clonotype: A read error may be the cause here, since a much bigger clone is one base away. This chain links TRBV6-5 with TRBJ1-2; the D is unclear. Germline V lookup: CDR1 MNHEY, CDR2 SVGAGI. The CDR3 is made up of 12 amino acids. V shed 6 bases and J shed 5 bases, with 10 bases lying between them. The CDR3 DNA reads as TGTGCCAGCAGGGTGGGCTGGTATGGCTACACCTTC. Translating it yields CASRVGWYGYTF.

Regarding this clonotype: An end of the junction does not agree with germline; a read error may underlie this. V is TRBV11-1 and J is TRBJ1-1; a possible D gene is TRBD1 (5 bases). This CDR3 comprises 13 residues. Germline V gives CDR1 SGHAT, CDR2 FQDESV (reference sequence). CDR3 loop: CATARAENPEAFF. The CDR3 nucleotides read TGTGCCACAGCCAGGGCCGAGAACCCTGAAGCCTTCTTT.

Note on this clonotype: One end of the junction varies from germline; a read error may be responsible. This chain uses TRBV29-1 with TRBJ2-3, with a weak D call TRBD2 (5 bases). Germline V gene sequence: CDR1 SQVTM, CDR2 ANQGSEA. This CDR3 region has 12 residues. CDR3: CSGVATTDTQNF. CDR3 nucleotides: TGCAGCGGGGTAGCGACCACAGATACACAGAATTTT.

This clonotype was counted at least ten times. The gene calls are TRBV6-6 and TRBJ2-6; TRBD1 is a possible D gene (6 bases). Trimming cost V 2 bases and J 4 bases, with 15 bases left between them. The CDR3 is 17 residues long. CDR1 MNHNY and CDR2 SVGAGI come from the germline V gene (reference sequence). This CDR3 is CASSYRQGLAGANVLTF. CDR3 bases: TGTGCCAGCAGTTACCGGCAGGGGCTGGCCGGGGCCAACGTCCTGACTTTC.

This clonotype was seen many times. The rearrangement uses TRBV28 and TRBJ1-2; TRBD1 aligns across 8 bases. The germline gives CDR1 MDHEN, CDR2 SYDVKM. The V segment lost 4 bases and the J segment 1 base; nucleotides outside the gene matches: 14. The CDR3 length is 18 residues. CDR3 region: CASSSPGQGAPHNYGYTF. The CDR3 DNA sequence: TGTGCCAGCAGTTCCCCGGGCCAGGGGGCGCCCCATAACTATGGCTACACCTTC.

This clonotype occurred a few times. V and J are TRBV14 and TRBJ2-4; unclear D gene. The CDR3 length is 16 residues. In germline, CDR1 is SGHDN, CDR2 FVKESK. Trimming removed 4 bases at V and 0 bases at J, with 13 bases between. CDR3 sequence (DNA): TGTGCCAGCAGCCCTGGCAACTATTTAGCCAAAAACATTCAGTACTTC. Amino acids: CASSPGNYLAKNIQYF.

The chain uses TRBV5-6 and TRBJ1-5; D is undetermined. Germline loops: CDR1 SGHDT, CDR2 YYEEEE. The CDR3 sequence is 15 residues long. V dropped 0 bases and J dropped 6 bases, with 13 bases sitting between them. DNA for the CDR3: TGTGCCAGCAGCTTGGGACCTCTGTGGGGTCAGCCCCAGCATTTT. This translates into CASSLGPLWGQPQHF.

The chain recombines TRBV29-1 with TRBJ2-1; TRBD2 agrees at 11 bases. J was trimmed by 7 bases and V by 6 bases; bases with no gene match: 11. CDR1 is SQVTM and CDR2 is ANQGSEA in the germline V gene. This CDR3 comprises 15 residues. CDR3 loop: CSVELIAGGLNEQFF. In DNA form, the CDR3 reads TGCAGCGTCGAACTTATAGCGGGAGGGCTGAATGAGCAGTTCTTC.

The chain carries TRBV29-1 and TRBJ2-7; D remains ambiguous. The CDR3 is made up of 15 amino acids. V was trimmed by 0 bases and J by 0 bases, leaving 12 bases between them. The V gene's germline CDR1 is SQVTM and CDR2 ANQGSEA. The CDR3 spells CSVEDPIGNSYEQYF. In DNA form, the CDR3 reads TGCAGCGTTGAAGATCCGATAGGGAACTCCTACGAGCAGTACTTC.

This clonotype showed up just once. The CDR3 ends on some other residue instead of the conserved phenylalanine or tryptophan, so this is likely a read error. The chain has TRBV29-1 and TRBJ2-7; D uncertain. Trimming took off 4 bases at V and 3 bases at J, with 16 bases between the two ends. This CDR3 is 14 amino acids long. From germline, CDR1 is SQVTM and CDR2 ANQGSEA. The DNA for the CDR3 is TGCAGCGTTGTCCAAGAAATGGGCTACTACGAGCAGTACTTA. Translating it yields CSVVQEMGYYEQYL.

This clonotype was found many times. V and J are TRBV10-3 and TRBJ1-2; D is unresolved. Germline V gives CDR1 ENHRY, CDR2 SYGVKD. Trimming took 3 bases from V and 4 from J, leaving 6 bases between them. The CDR3 runs to 12 residues. CDR3 in amino acids: CAISDLTYGYTF. The CDR3 nucleotides are TGTGCCATCAGTGACCTTACCTATGGCTACACCTTC.

To note about this clonotype: Being one base from a much bigger clone, this may be a read error. J is TRBJ1-1 and V is TRBV4-1; a weak D match, TRBD1 (6 bases). The CDR3 runs to 13 residues. Germline V lookup: CDR1 MGHRA, CDR2 YSYEKL. The CDR3 reads CASSSNRDTESFF. CDR3 DNA: TGCGCCAGCAGCAGTAACCGGGACACTGAATCTTTCTTT.

This sequence joins TRBV30 and TRBJ1-3; D might be TRBD1 (6 bases). The germline V and J ends were trimmed by 2 bases and 11 bases, with 13 bases remaining between them. Germline V gene sequence: CDR1 GTSNPN, CDR2 SVGIG (reference sequence). The CDR3 length is 12 residues. CDR3: CAWSRGSNAIYF. CDR3 bases: TGTGCCTGGAGTAGGGGGAGCAACGCCATATATTTT. The full variable domain, with the rest looked up from reference TRBV30 and TRBJ1-3, is SQTIHQWPATLVQPVGSPLSLECTVEGTSNPNLYWYRQAAGRGLQLLFYSVGIGQISSEVPQNLSASRPQDRQFILSSKKLLLSDSGFYLCAWSRGSNAIYFGEGSWLTVV.

Note on this clonotype: Since a much larger clone is just one base distant, this may be a read error. V and J are TRBV6-5 and TRBJ2-2, with 8 bases that match TRBD1. Germline CDR1 MNHEY, CDR2 SVGAGI. CDR3 length: 17 residues. The DNA for the CDR3 is TGTGCCGGCAGTTACTCGAGGCAGGGGGCGGACACCGGGGAGCTGTTTTTT. Its translation: CAGSYSRQGADTGELFF.

This clonotype was seen a handful of times. A read error may be the cause here, since a much bigger clone is one base away. The chain uses TRBV28 and TRBJ2-7; 11 positions match TRBD2. Germline CDR1 reads MDHEN; CDR2 reads SYDVKM. The CDR3 spans 14 residues. With V trimmed by 6 bases and J by 4 bases, 5 bases remained unmatched. For the CDR3, the DNA is TGTGCCAGCAGGGGGACTAGCGGATGGTACGAGCAGTACTTC. It encodes CASRGTSGWYEQYF.